This T cell receptor (beta chain) appears in the sequencing data of a study of cytomegalovirus exposure and HLA in healthy donors (dated by TCRdb to about 2017). Looking at the study overall: According to a later analysis, the approximately 120 validation repertoires were produced on the same platform as the 700 or so repertoires of the first cohort. The study aimed to test whether signatures of past pathogen exposure could be identified by cataloging public T cell receptors. Besides the first cohort of around 700 subjects, a separate validation cohort made up of some 110 different subjects was used. To predict cytomegalovirus infection status, the study brought together high-throughput TCR immunosequencing, statistical association of individual TCRs with disease status, and machine learning. The study at large found these results: The study listed 150 to 200 TCR beta chains as associated with cytomegalovirus. Most TCR sequences were seen in very few donors, while some public TCRs were found in many individuals. A later analysis had no HLA typing for the validation cohort, so co-occurrence there was scored across all 120 or so repertoires. Three of the identified cytomegalovirus-associated TCR beta chains were confirmed in vitro to be specific for cytomegalovirus antigens. Of the cluster scores, roughly 95% were above 0 in a later analysis, which found that TCRs clustered in the first cohort also tended to co-occur in the 90 to 150 validation repertoires. The authors suggested that the approach could potentially be generalized to other disease states and immunological phenotypes. The classifier was reported to diagnose cytomegalovirus status with high specificity and sensitivity in both the original and validation cohorts.

The donors were included in the validation cohort of over a hundred subjects, a group kept apart from the roughly 680-subject first cohort. The library was produced with the immunoSEQ multiplex PCR assay. The study's own analysis went as follows. To diagnose cytomegalovirus status from the catalog of TCR beta chain sequences, a statistical classification framework was built. TCRdb retrieved this table from immuneACCESS and kept in-frame rearrangements only. Not all clones are present; in checked studies, unresolved V genes account for under half, and no reason is known for the remainder. V and J calls and clone size follow that table, whereas D and trimming were derived from the DNA. The sample yields tens of thousands of clones; 85% to 95% were counted once. The ten biggest clones cover less than 4% of the sample. The germline V end is reduced by 4 bases and the J end by 4 bases; junction bases left unmatched: 12. The CDR3 goes from the cysteine to the phenylalanine over 16 residues. The kept DNA is CDR3 alone, 48 bases in frame from the first base. The germline V gene (reference sequence) provides CDR1 SGHNT and CDR2 YYREEE.

In regard to this clone: No cognate antigen has been identified for it. The input lacks base qualities; no much larger clone sits a single base away.

Sample: PBMCs. The sequence derives from a man younger than 35 in good health and CMV-seronegative. The sequence is built from TRBV5-4 and TRBJ1-2; TRBD1 matches 8 bases in the middle. The nucleotides read TGTGCCAGCAGCCCGGACTCCGGGACAGGAGCCTATGGCTACACCTTC. It specifies CASSPDSGTGAYGYTF.